Shown below are 4 T cell receptor beta chains from a single sample sequenced in a study of blood T cell repertoires in COVID-19. TCRdb's table, derived via immunoSEQ multiplex PCR, lists solely in-frame clones and lacks some. Found here are some 9,800 clones, around 78% of them singletons; the top ten hold over 35%. Sequenced: peripheral blood. The receptors shown here come from a human donor in a cohort sampled during active COVID-19.

The V and J genes are TRBV18 and TRBJ1-2, with a tentative D call TRBD1 (5 bases). From germline, CDR1 is KGHSH and CDR2 LQKENI. Trimming took 3 bases from V and 6 from J, leaving 11 bases between them. The CDR3 is made up of 13 amino acids. This CDR3 reads CASSPGGDDGYTF. As DNA, the CDR3 is TGTGCCAGCTCACCGGGGGGGGATGATGGCTACACCTTC.

In regard to this clone: Other DNA sequences in this specimen translate into the identical CDR3. The chain joins TRBV3-1 (or the pseudogene TRBV3-2) to TRBJ2-7; 9 nucleotides line up with TRBD2. J lost 2 bases, V lost 0 bases, and 5 bases had no gene match. CDR3 length: 16 amino acids. Germline V lookup: CDR1 LGHDT, CDR2 YNNKEL (reference sequence). The CDR3 sequence: CASSQDGRGGAYEQYF. CDR3 in DNA: TGTGCCAGCAGCCAAGACGGGCGGGGGGGCGCCTACGAGCAGTACTTC.

The rearrangement uses TRBV19 and TRBJ2-1; 9 positions match TRBD2. J was trimmed by 6 bases and V by 9 bases; bases with no gene match: 6. The CDR3 is 13 amino acids. CDR1 and CDR2 (germline): LNHDA, SQIVND (reference sequence). CDR3 sequence reads: CASIAGDINEQFF. The CDR3 DNA sequence: TGTGCCAGCATAGCGGGGGACATCAATGAGCAGTTCTTC. Supplemented by reference TRBV19 and TRBJ2-1, the full variable domain reads DGGITQSPKYLFRKEGQNVTLSCEQNLNHDAMYWYRQDPGQGLRLIYYSQIVNDFQKGDIAEGYSVSREKKESFPLTVTSAQKNPTAFYLCASIAGDINEQFFGPGTRLTVL.

The rearrangement links TRBV20-1 to TRBJ2-7; weak D call: TRBD2 (5 bases). CDR3 size: 11 residues. V shed 6 bases and J shed 6 bases, with 12 bases lying between them. Germline CDR1 DFQATT, CDR2 SNEGSKA (reference sequence). DNA for the CDR3: TGCAGTGCCCCGGGGAGAGGCGAGCAGTACTTC. This codes for CSAPGRGEQYF.